The clone carrying this TCR beta chain was seen a few times. Unique molecular identifiers were used in preparing the TCRbeta library. TCRdb used MiXCR to reprocess the PCR reads, holding one entry per CDR3 protein. This sample yields 300,000 to 400,000 distinct CDR3 sequences, of which roughly 16% are seen a single time; about 41% belongs to the top ten. This specimen belongs to a study of T-cell reconstitution after alpha-beta-depleted transplantation in children. The CDR3 has 14 amino acids. Trimming removed 2 bases at V and 9 bases at J, with 16 bases between. Germline loops: CDR1 MGHDK, CDR2 SYGVNS.

The specimen comprised PBMCs, mostly from graft donor cells, sampled 360 days after TCRalphabeta/CD19-depleted stem cell transplant. V usage is TRBV25-1 and J usage is TRBJ1-1, with D perhaps TRBD1 (6 bases). This receptor was taken from a male patient between 2 and 10 years old who had a stem cell transplant for acute lymphoblastic leukemia, so the T cells may come from the graft donor. The CDR3 spells CASSEAGTRGKAFF. CDR3 sequence (DNA): TGTGCCAGCAGTGAAGCTGGGACAAGGGGGAAAGCTTTCTTT.